The rows below give T cell receptor beta chains drawn from one sample of a study. TCRdb ran MiXCR on the 5' RACE reads and lists one entry per CDR3 protein. In the table there are nearly 55,000 distinct CDR3 sequences, approximately 24% of which are singletons. The material sequenced was tumor-infiltrating naive CD4+ T cells sorted from the breast tumor. Receptors originate from a female donor with breast cancer. CDR3s leave out the opening cysteine and the closing phenylalanine or tryptophan. Fields, in order: V gene, J gene, CDR3 length, CDR3 protein.

v_call: TRBV7-2
j_call: TRBJ2-5
cdr3_length: 15
cdr3_aa: ASSLATSGQARETQY

v_call: TRBV9
j_call: TRBJ2-7
cdr3_length: 11
cdr3_aa: ASSVVWGSEQY

v_call: TRBV2
j_call: TRBJ2-1
cdr3_length: 14
cdr3_aa: ASARHGTSGSNEQF

v_call: TRBV7-2
j_call: TRBJ2-3
cdr3_length: 13
cdr3_aa: ASSLEGHYSDTQY

v_call: TRBV9
j_call: TRBJ1-2
cdr3_length: 14
cdr3_aa: ASSARAGTGLYGYT

v_call: TRBV9
j_call: TRBJ2-2
cdr3_length: 17
cdr3_aa: ASSVGLGKFVANTGELF

v_call: TRBV11-2
j_call: TRBJ2-7
cdr3_length: 13
cdr3_aa: ASSPLWAEAYEQY

v_call: TRBV7-2
j_call: TRBJ1-4
cdr3_length: 13
cdr3_aa: ASSLSGTGDEKLF

v_call: TRBV5-1
j_call: TRBJ1-2
cdr3_length: 11
cdr3_aa: ASRDREGADYT

v_call: TRBV10-3
j_call: TRBJ2-3
cdr3_length: 15
cdr3_aa: AISESGTSGSTDTQY

v_call: TRBV5-1
j_call: TRBJ1-3
cdr3_length: 13
cdr3_aa: ASSPEGRSGNTLY

v_call: TRBV7-6
j_call: TRBJ1-5
cdr3_length: 11
cdr3_aa: ASSLGWGQPQH

v_call: TRBV7-6
j_call: TRBJ1-1
cdr3_length: 14
cdr3_aa: ASSLEVRTSNTEAF

v_call: TRBV20-1
j_call: TRBJ1-1
cdr3_length: 13
cdr3_aa: SASGSRGLNTEAF

v_call: TRBV6-6
j_call: TRBJ1-5
cdr3_length: 15
cdr3_aa: ASSVRDMTVGSQPQH

v_call: TRBV5-1
j_call: TRBJ2-1
cdr3_length: 11
cdr3_aa: ATTGTEAGEQF

v_call: TRBV28
j_call: TRBJ2-1
cdr3_length: 9
cdr3_aa: ASSSQGVQF

v_call: TRBV24-1
j_call: TRBJ2-3
cdr3_length: 14
cdr3_aa: ATSDSLGRSTDTQY

v_call: TRBV7-9
j_call: TRBJ1-1
cdr3_length: 14
cdr3_aa: ASSFDSGIINTEAF

v_call: TRBV7-9
j_call: TRBJ1-4
cdr3_length: 13
cdr3_aa: ASSLQQGTNEKLF

v_call: TRBV29-1
j_call: TRBJ1-1
cdr3_length: 11
cdr3_aa: SVPGGGDTEAF

v_call: TRBV29-1
j_call: TRBJ1-2
cdr3_length: 9
cdr3_aa: SVMTGTGYT

v_call: TRBV5-6
j_call: TRBJ1-5
cdr3_length: 13
cdr3_aa: ASSLAGGEGQPQH

v_call: TRBV7-9
j_call: TRBJ2-3
cdr3_length: 12
cdr3_aa: ASSLRISTDTQY

v_call: TRBV5-1
j_call: TRBJ1-2
cdr3_length: 11
cdr3_aa: ASSFDSHYGYT

v_call: TRBV5-1
j_call: TRBJ2-7
cdr3_length: 12
cdr3_aa: ASSLDRLSYEQY

v_call: TRBV18
j_call: TRBJ1-6
cdr3_length: 13
cdr3_aa: ASSPQWNNNSPLH

v_call: TRBV28
j_call: TRBJ2-1
cdr3_length: 14
cdr3_aa: ASTSYGQGAGNEQF

v_call: TRBV12-3/TRBV12-4
j_call: TRBJ1-1
cdr3_length: 12
cdr3_aa: ASTPGHMNTEAF

v_call: TRBV7-8
j_call: TRBJ2-3
cdr3_length: 13
cdr3_aa: ASSSKRTYTDTQY

v_call: TRBV11-2
j_call: TRBJ2-3
cdr3_length: 15
cdr3_aa: ASSPPRLAGPTDTQY

v_call: TRBV6-6
j_call: TRBJ2-7
cdr3_length: 12
cdr3_aa: ASSLQPPSYEQY

v_call: TRBV6-5
j_call: TRBJ2-3
cdr3_length: 12
cdr3_aa: ASSRQESTDTQY

v_call: TRBV7-8
j_call: TRBJ1-2
cdr3_length: 11
cdr3_aa: ASSSGQGNGYT

v_call: TRBV12-3/TRBV12-4
j_call: TRBJ1-5
cdr3_length: 14
cdr3_aa: ASSRTLTSSNQPQH

v_call: TRBV3-1
j_call: TRBJ1-1
cdr3_length: 11
cdr3_aa: ASSQVRGTEAF

v_call: TRBV13
j_call: TRBJ1-2
cdr3_length: 12
cdr3_aa: ASSPPLALLGYT

v_call: TRBV7-9
j_call: TRBJ2-5
cdr3_length: 12
cdr3_aa: ASSLQGVQETQY

v_call: TRBV20-1
j_call: TRBJ1-1
cdr3_length: 13
cdr3_aa: SASRAGGGNTEAF

v_call: TRBV5-1
j_call: TRBJ1-4
cdr3_length: 12
cdr3_aa: ASSFGTATEKLF

v_call: TRBV6-1
j_call: TRBJ2-7
cdr3_length: 17
cdr3_aa: ASSDSRTGGVGSAYEQY

v_call: TRBV12-3/TRBV12-4
j_call: TRBJ1-1
cdr3_length: 11
cdr3_aa: ATQWGEDTEAF

v_call: TRBV7-2
j_call: TRBJ2-1
cdr3_length: 14
cdr3_aa: ASSPQAGVSYNEQF

v_call: TRBV5-1
j_call: TRBJ2-1
cdr3_length: 16
cdr3_aa: ASSFSFNFGYSYNEQF

v_call: TRBV2
j_call: TRBJ1-5
cdr3_length: 11
cdr3_aa: ASRDTSNQPQH